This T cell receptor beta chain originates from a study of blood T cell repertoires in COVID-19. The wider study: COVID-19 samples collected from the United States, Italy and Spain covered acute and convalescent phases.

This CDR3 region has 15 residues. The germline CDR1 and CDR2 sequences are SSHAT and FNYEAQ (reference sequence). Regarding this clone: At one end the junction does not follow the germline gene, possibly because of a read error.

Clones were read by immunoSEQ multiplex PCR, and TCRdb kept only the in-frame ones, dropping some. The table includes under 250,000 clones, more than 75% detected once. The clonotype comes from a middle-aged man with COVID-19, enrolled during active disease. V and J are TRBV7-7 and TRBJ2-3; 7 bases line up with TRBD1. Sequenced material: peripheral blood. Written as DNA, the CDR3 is TGTGCTAGCAGCTTGGGGACAGCCCTCACAGATACGCAGTATTTT. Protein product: CASSLGTALTDTQYF.